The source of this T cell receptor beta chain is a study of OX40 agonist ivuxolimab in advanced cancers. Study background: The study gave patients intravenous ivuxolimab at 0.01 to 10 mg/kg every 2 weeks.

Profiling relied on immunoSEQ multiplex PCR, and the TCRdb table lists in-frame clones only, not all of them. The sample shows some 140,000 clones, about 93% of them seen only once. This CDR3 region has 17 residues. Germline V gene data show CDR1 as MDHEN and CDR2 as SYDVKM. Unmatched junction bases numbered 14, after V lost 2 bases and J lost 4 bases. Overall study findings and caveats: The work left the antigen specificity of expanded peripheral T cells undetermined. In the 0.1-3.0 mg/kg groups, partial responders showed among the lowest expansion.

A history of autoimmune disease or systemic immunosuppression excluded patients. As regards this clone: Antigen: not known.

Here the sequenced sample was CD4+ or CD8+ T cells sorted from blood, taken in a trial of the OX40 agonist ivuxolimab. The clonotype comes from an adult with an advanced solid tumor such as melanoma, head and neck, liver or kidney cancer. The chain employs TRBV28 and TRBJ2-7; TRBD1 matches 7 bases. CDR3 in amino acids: CASSLRKGQFPLYEQYF. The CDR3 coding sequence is TGTGCCAGCAGTTTACGGAAGGGACAGTTTCCCCTATACGAGCAGTACTTC.